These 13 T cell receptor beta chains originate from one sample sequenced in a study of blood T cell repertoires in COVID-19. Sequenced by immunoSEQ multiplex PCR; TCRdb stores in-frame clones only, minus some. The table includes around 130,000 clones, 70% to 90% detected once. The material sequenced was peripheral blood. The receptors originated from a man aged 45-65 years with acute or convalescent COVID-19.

The CDR3 nucleotides are TGTGCCAGCAGTTACTCTCCAGGGGAAGTTCAGCCCCAGCATTTT. This encodes CASSYSPGEVQPQHF. The chain links TRBV6-5 to TRBJ1-5, with D possibly being TRBD1 (6 bases). This CDR3 comprises 15 residues. The ends were cut back, 0 bases at V and 6 bases at J, with 12 bases in the middle. The germline gives CDR1 MNHEY, CDR2 SVGAGI.

CDR3 residues: CASSYSGTTYEQYF. The CDR3 bases are TGTGCCAGCAGTTACTCGGGGACAACCTACGAGCAGTACTTC. The chain recombines TRBV6-5 with TRBJ2-7; D may be TRBD1 (6 bases). The CDR3 runs to 14 residues. V lost 0 bases to trimming and J lost 2 bases, with 8 bases between them. Per the germline V gene, CDR1 is MNHEY and CDR2 is SVGAGI.

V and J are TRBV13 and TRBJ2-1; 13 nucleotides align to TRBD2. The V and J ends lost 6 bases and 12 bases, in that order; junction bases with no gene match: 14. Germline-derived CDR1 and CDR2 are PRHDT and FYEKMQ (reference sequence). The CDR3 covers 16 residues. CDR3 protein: CASRETGTSGTLAQFF. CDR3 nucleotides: TGTGCCAGCAGGGAGACCGGGACTAGCGGGACCCTAGCGCAGTTCTTC.

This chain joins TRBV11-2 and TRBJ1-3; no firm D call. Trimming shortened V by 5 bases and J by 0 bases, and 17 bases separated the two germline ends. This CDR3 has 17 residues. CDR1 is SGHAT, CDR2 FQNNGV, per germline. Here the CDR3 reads CASSPTLEGSSGNTIYF. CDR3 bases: TGTGCCAGCAGCCCTACCCTAGAGGGTTCCTCTGGAAACACCATATATTTT.

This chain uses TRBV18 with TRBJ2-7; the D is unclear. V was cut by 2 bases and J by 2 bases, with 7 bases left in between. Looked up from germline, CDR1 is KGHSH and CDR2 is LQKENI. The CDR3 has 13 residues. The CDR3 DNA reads TGTGCCAGCTCACCAAGCTTGACCTACGAGCAGTACTTC. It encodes CASSPSLTYEQYF.

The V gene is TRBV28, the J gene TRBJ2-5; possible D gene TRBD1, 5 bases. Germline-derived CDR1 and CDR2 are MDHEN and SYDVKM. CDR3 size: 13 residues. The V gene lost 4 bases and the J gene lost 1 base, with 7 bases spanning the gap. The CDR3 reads CASSSGPQETQYF. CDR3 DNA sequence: TGTGCCAGCAGTTCAGGGCCCCAAGAGACCCAGTACTTC.

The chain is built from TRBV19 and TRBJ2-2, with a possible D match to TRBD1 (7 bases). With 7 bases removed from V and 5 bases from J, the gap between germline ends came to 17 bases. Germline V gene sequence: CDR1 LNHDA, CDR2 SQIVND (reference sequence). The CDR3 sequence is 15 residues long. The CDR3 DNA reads TGTGCCAGTAAAGGCAGGGGGGCGGGTACCGGGGAGCTGTTTTTT. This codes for CASKGRGAGTGELFF.

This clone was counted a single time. CDR3 coding DNA: TGTGCCAGCAGCTTGCCCGTGGGGGGGCCAGGCAATGAGCAGTTCTTC. Translating it yields CASSLPVGGPGNEQFF. The chain is built from TRBV5-4 and TRBJ2-1, with D possibly being TRBD2 (7 bases). The CDR3 is 16 amino acids. V was pared by 1 base and J by 6 bases, with 17 bases between. In germline, CDR1 is SGHNT, CDR2 YYREEE (reference sequence). The entire variable domain, with the rest obtained from reference TRBV5-4 and TRBJ2-1, is as follows: ETGVTQSPTHLIKTRGQQVTLRCSSQSGHNTVSWYQQALGQGPQFIFQYYREEENGRGNFPPRFSGLQFPNYSSELNVNALELDDSALYLCASSLPVGGPGNEQFFGPGTRLTVL.

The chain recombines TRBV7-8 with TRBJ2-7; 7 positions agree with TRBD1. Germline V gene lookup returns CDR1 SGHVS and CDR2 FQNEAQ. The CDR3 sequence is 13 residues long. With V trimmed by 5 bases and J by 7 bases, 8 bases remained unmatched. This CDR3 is CASSESRDSEQYF. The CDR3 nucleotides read TGTGCCAGCAGCGAGTCCCGGGACAGTGAGCAGTACTTC.

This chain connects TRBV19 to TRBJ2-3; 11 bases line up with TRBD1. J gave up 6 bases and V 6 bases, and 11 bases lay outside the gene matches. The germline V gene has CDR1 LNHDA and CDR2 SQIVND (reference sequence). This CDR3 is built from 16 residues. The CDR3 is CASRGTGGGLVDTQYF. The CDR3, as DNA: TGTGCCAGTAGGGGGACAGGGGGAGGACTTGTTGATACGCAGTATTTT.

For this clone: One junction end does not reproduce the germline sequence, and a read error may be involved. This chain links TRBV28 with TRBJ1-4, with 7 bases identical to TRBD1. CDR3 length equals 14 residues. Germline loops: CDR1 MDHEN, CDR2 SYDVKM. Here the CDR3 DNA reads TGTGCCAGCGGAGGGACAGATTTAAATGAAAAGCTGTTTTTT. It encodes CASGGTDLNEKLFF.

Here the CDR3 DNA reads TGTGCCAGCTCACCAGACCTAGCGGGGGGGTCCCATACGCAGTATTTT. Residues: CASSPDLAGGSHTQYF. V is TRBV18 and J is TRBJ2-3, with 12 bases fitting TRBD2. The V and J ends lost 2 bases and 7 bases, in that order; junction bases with no gene match: 7. The CDR3 has 16 amino acids. CDR1 is KGHSH and CDR2 is LQKENI in the germline V gene.

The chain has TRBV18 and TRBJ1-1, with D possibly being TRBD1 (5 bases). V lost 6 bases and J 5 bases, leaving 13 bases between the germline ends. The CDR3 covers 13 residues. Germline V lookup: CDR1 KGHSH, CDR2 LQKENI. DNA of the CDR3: TGTGCCAGCTCCTCAGGGTCGCAAACTGAAGCTTTCTTT. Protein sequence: CASSSGSQTEAFF.